Listed below are T cell receptor beta chains from one sample, sequenced in a study of B cell selection in AIRE deficiency. Generated by immunoSEQ multiplex PCR, the TCRdb table keeps only in-frame clones and is missing some. Of 20,000 or so clones in the sample, roughly 91% were seen once. The sequenced sample was CD4+CD25+ Tregs sorted from PBMCs. All receptors derive from a human donor in good health. CDR3s include the opening cysteine and the closing phenylalanine or tryptophan. The D gene is left open where the match is weak. Expanded clones get a size class; other rows say once, few or many, or leave the size out.

NA	TRBV19	TRBJ1-1	NA	TGTGCCAGTAGTCCCCGCGGAAATGGCATTTGGGCTTTCTTT	CASSPRGNGIWAFF
NA	TRBV11-3	TRBJ2-2	NA	TGTGCCAGCAGCTTAGGGTCCGGGATCCCCGGGGAGCTGTTTTTT	CASSLGSGIPGELFF
NA	TRBV5-1	TRBJ2-3	NA	TGCGCCAGCAGCTTGGCTAGCCGAGATACGCAGTATTTT	CASSLASRDTQYF
NA	TRBV15	TRBJ2-1	TRBD1	TGTGCCACCAGCAGGACATACTCCGGGACAGGGGAGAGTGAGCAGTTCTTC	CATSRTYSGTGESEQFF
NA	TRBV6-6	TRBJ1-2	TRBD1	TGTGCCAGCAGTTACTCGGGGACAGGATACTATGGCTACACCTTC	CASSYSGTGYYGYTF
NA	TRBV11-2	TRBJ1-1	NA	TGTGCCAGCAGCTTAGTCTTGGGGGGAACCACTGAAGCTTTCTTT	CASSLVLGGTTEAFF
NA	TRBV2	TRBJ2-7	NA	TGTGCCAGCAGTCTCAGACTGGCACCCTCCTACGAGCAGTACTTC	CASSLRLAPSYEQYF
NA	TRBV7-9	TRBJ2-3	TRBD2	TGTGCCAGCAGACCGGGACTAGCGGGGCAAAGCACAGATACGCAGTATTTT	CASRPGLAGQSTDTQYF
NA	TRBV10-2	TRBJ2-7	TRBD2	TGCGCCAGCAGGCCACCGCGGGGGGGTATCCACGAGCAGTACTTC	CASRPPRGGIHEQYF
NA	TRBV5-6	TRBJ2-7	NA	TGTGCCAGCAGCTTGACGTCGGTGGGTTACTCCTACGAGCAGTACTTC	CASSLTSVGYSYEQYF
NA	TRBV25-1	TRBJ2-5	NA	TGTGCCAGCAGTTCTGCAGGGGACCTCCAAGAGACCCAGTACTTC	CASSSAGDLQETQYF
NA	TRBV11-2	TRBJ2-7	TRBD1	TGTGCCAGCAGCTCCCCTTACGGGACAGCCAGTTCCTACGAGCAGTACTTC	CASSSPYGTASSYEQYF
NA	TRBV27	TRBJ1-5	NA	TGTGCCAGCAGGCCTGGACGGTGGTTTCAGCCCCAGCATTTT	CASRPGRWFQPQHF
once	TRBV6-5	TRBJ1-5	NA	TGTGCCAGCAGGGACCGACAATATAGCAATCAGCCCCAGCATTTT	CASRDRQYSNQPQHF
NA	TRBV6-1	TRBJ2-1	NA	TGTGCCAGCAGTGAAGGGGGGCTAGCGGTGACCTCCTACAATGAGCAGTTCTTC	CASSEGGLAVTSYNEQFF
NA	TRBV6-1	TRBJ2-7	TRBD2	TGTGCCAGCAGGACTAGCGGGAGGTACGAGCAGTACTTC	CASRTSGRYEQYF
NA	TRBV9	TRBJ2-5	TRBD2	TGTGCCAGCAGCGTAGGGGGGGGTCGCCAAGAGACCCAGTACTTC	CASSVGGGRQETQYF
NA	TRBV5-8	TRBJ1-5	TRBD1	TGTGCCAGCAGCTTTATACGCCGGACAGGGGCTTATCAGCCCCAGCATTTT	CASSFIRRTGAYQPQHF
NA	TRBV4-1	TRBJ1-2	TRBD1	TGCGCCAGCAGCCAAAAAGACAGGGGGCGCGACTATGGCTACACCTTC	CASSQKDRGRDYGYTF
NA	TRBV7-6	TRBJ2-3	TRBD2	TGTGCCAGCAGCCTGGTGGGGGGGAGCCGCACAGATACGCAGTATTTT	CASSLVGGSRTDTQYF
NA	TRBV27	TRBJ2-5	TRBD2	TGTGCCAGCAGGCCCCGTCCGGGACTAGTCAGAGAGACCCAGTACTTC	CASRPRPGLVRETQYF
NA	TRBV9	TRBJ2-3	NA	TGTGCCAGCAGCGTAGCAAGACAAAGGGGCACAGATACGCAGTATTTT	CASSVARQRGTDTQYF
NA	TRBV19	TRBJ1-1	NA	TGTGCCAGTAGTATAGTTTGGGGACAAGGGGACGCTTTCTTT	CASSIVWGQGDAFF
NA	TRBV11-2	TRBJ2-5	NA	TGTGCCAGCAGCTCATCGGGGGGCCGGGAGACCCAGTACTTC	CASSSSGGRETQYF
NA	TRBV5-1	TRBJ2-5	TRBD1	TGCGCCAGCAGCCCACTAGGGGGACAGGGCGGCGAGACCCAGTACTTC	CASSPLGGQGGETQYF
NA	TRBV4-2	TRBJ2-2	NA	TGTGCCAGCAGCCAACTAGGGGCGCCGAACACCGGGGAGCTGTTTTTT	CASSQLGAPNTGELFF
NA	TRBV6-6	TRBJ1-2	NA	TGTGCCAGCAGTTACTCGATCGAGGGACGTGATGGCTACACCTTC	CASSYSIEGRDGYTF
NA	TRBV5-1	TRBJ2-1	NA	TGCGCCAGCAGCCCACCGACTAACGAGCAGTTCTTC	CASSPPTNEQFF
NA	TRBV11-2	TRBJ1-1	NA	TGTGCCAGCAGCCCGCGTGGTAGGGCCCCTAGCACTGAAGCTTTCTTT	CASSPRGRAPSTEAFF
NA	TRBV2	TRBJ1-4	NA	TGTGCCAGCAGTGGAACATGGGGGGGGGAAAAACTGTTTTTT	CASSGTWGGEKLFF
NA	TRBV6-6	TRBJ1-2	NA	TGTGCCAGCAGTTACTCGGGTGGTTACGGCTACACCTTC	CASSYSGGYGYTF
NA	TRBV29-1	TRBJ2-3	TRBD2	TGCAGCGTTGGGGGGGGACTCTTCACAGATACGCAGTATTTT	CSVGGGLFTDTQYF
NA	TRBV2	TRBJ2-5	NA	TGTGCCAGCACCCAGGAGACGGGAGAGACCCAGTACTTC	CASTQETGETQYF
NA	TRBV7-9	TRBJ2-7	TRBD2	TGTGCCAGCAGCACTTACGTCGGGGCGGGGGAGACCTACGAGCAGTACTTC	CASSTYVGAGETYEQYF
NA	TRBV19	TRBJ1-1	NA	TGTGCCAGTAGTCGTACCGGGACCCCGGCCAGGGCTGAAGCTTTCTTT	CASSRTGTPARAEAFF
NA	TRBV4-2	TRBJ1-3	NA	TGTGCCAGCAGCCTTCAGGGACTGGGAAACACCATATATTTT	CASSLQGLGNTIYF